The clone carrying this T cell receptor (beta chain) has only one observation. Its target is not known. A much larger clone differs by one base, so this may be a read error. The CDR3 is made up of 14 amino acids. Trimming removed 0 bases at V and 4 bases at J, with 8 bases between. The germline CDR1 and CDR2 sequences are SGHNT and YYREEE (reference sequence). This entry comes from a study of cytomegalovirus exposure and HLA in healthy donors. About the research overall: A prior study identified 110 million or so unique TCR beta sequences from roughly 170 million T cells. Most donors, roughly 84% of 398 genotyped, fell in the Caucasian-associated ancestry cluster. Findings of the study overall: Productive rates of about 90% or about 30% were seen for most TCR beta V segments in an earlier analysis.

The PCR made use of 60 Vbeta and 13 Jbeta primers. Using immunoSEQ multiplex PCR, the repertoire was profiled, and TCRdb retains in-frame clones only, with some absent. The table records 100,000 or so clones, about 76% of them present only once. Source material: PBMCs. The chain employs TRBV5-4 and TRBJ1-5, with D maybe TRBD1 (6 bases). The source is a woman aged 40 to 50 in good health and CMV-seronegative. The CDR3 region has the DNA TGTGCCAGCAGCTTGGAGGGGGGGAATCAGCCCCAGCATTTT. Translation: CASSLEGGNQPQHF.